Shown below are 18 T cell receptor beta chains from a single sample sequenced in a study of cytomegalovirus exposure and HLA in healthy donors. Method: immunoSEQ multiplex PCR; TCRdb's copy keeps in-frame clones and lacks some. The sample holds 240,000 or so clones; approximately 86% are singletons and the top ten take 0.95% to 1.5%. Sample: PBMCs. The receptors were gathered from a woman between 25 and 40 years old in good health and CMV-seropositive.

The rearrangement uses TRBV5-4 and TRBJ2-1; the D gene is possibly TRBD1 (6 bases). The CDR3 has 15 amino acids. CDR1 SGHNT and CDR2 YYREEE come from the germline V gene (reference sequence). The V end lost 3 bases, the J end lost 4 bases, and 14 bases lay between the germline ends. The chain's CDR3 is CASSSKTGSYNEQFF. The CDR3 DNA reads as TGTGCCAGCAGCTCTAAAACAGGGTCATACAATGAGCAGTTCTTC.

V and J are TRBV10-3 and TRBJ2-7; the match to TRBD2 covers 10 bases. Germline CDR1 is ENHRY and CDR2 is SYGVKD. The CDR3 contains 15 residues. J was trimmed by 3 bases and V by 3 bases; bases with no gene match: 5. This CDR3 is CAISDPSSGSYEQYF. For the CDR3, the DNA is TGTGCCATCAGTGACCCGTCTAGCGGGAGCTACGAGCAGTACTTC.

The rearrangement links TRBV4-1 to TRBJ1-5, with D possibly matching TRBD1 (6 bases). CDR3 size: 15 residues. V was shortened by 0 bases and J by 2 bases, with 8 bases between the two germline ends. CDR1 MGHRA and CDR2 YSYEKL come from the germline V gene. The CDR3 sequence is CASSQEGQRNQPQHF. DNA for the CDR3: TGCGCCAGCAGCCAAGAAGGACAGCGCAATCAGCCCCAGCATTTT.

The chain combines TRBV10-3 with TRBJ1-5; D is undetermined. V was shortened by 2 bases and J by 3 bases, with 5 bases between the two germline ends. The CDR3 has 13 residues. Germline V gene sequence: CDR1 ENHRY, CDR2 SYGVKD. For the CDR3, the DNA is TGTGCCATCAGTGAGCAGGCCAATCAGCCCCAGCATTTT. It yields the protein CAISEQANQPQHF.

The CDR3 nucleotides are TGTGCCAGCAGCGAACGGGACAGGGATCAGCCCCAGCATTTT. It yields the protein CASSERDRDQPQHF. V usage is TRBV9 and J usage is TRBJ1-5; 9 positions agree with TRBD1. This CDR3 has 14 residues. After removal of 3 bases from V and 5 bases from J, the junction contained 3 bases not matched to a gene. Germline loops: CDR1 SGDLS, CDR2 YYNGEE.

The chain uses TRBV5-4 and TRBJ2-7, with 9 bases identical to TRBD2. Germline V gene data show CDR1 as SGHNT and CDR2 as YYREEE (reference sequence). The CDR3 spans 16 residues. J gave up 0 bases and V 1 base, and 5 bases lay outside the gene matches. The CDR3 DNA is TGTGCCAGCAGCTTGAGTCCTAGCGGGGCCTCCTACGAGCAGTACTTC. The encoded protein is CASSLSPSGASYEQYF.

V usage is TRBV10-3 and J usage is TRBJ2-3; 7 nucleotides line up with TRBD1. Germline-derived CDR1 and CDR2 are ENHRY and SYGVKD. The CDR3 loop spans 13 amino acids. V shed 8 bases, J shed 0 bases, and the junction held 2 bases outside the gene matches. CDR3 loop: CAIGTASTDTQYF. Here the CDR3 DNA reads TGTGCCATCGGGACAGCTAGCACAGATACGCAGTATTTT.

This sequence joins TRBV6-1 and TRBJ2-1; 13 bases are shared with TRBD2. Trimming cost V 4 bases and J 9 bases; bases outside gene matches: 9. CDR1 is MNHNS, CDR2 SASEGT, per germline. The CDR3 has 16 amino acids. Here the CDR3 DNA reads TGTGCCAGCAGTGGAGGACTAGCGGGGGCCGGGGGTGAGCAGTTCTTC. Translating it yields CASSGGLAGAGGEQFF.

This sequence joins TRBV5-3 and TRBJ2-7, with 8 positions matching TRBD2. TRBV5-3 is placed among ORFs of uncertain function. Trimming removed 0 bases from V and 2 bases from J; junction bases left unmatched: 13. The CDR3 is 18 residues long. The CDR3, as DNA: TGTGCCAGAAGCTTGGAGGTTAGCGGGAAAGAGGGTACCTACGAGCAGTACTTC. Its protein product is CARSLEVSGKEGTYEQYF.

The chain joins TRBV29-1 to TRBJ2-7; 9 bases agree with TRBD2. This CDR3 has 14 amino acids. J gave up 7 bases and V 4 bases, and 11 bases lay outside the gene matches. CDR1 is SQVTM and CDR2 is ANQGSEA in the germline V gene. CDR3 residues: CSVVGAGGYEEQYF. DNA for the CDR3: TGCAGCGTTGTCGGCGCGGGAGGGTACGAAGAGCAGTACTTC.

V is TRBV7-9 and J is TRBJ2-5; possible D gene TRBD1, 6 bases. The CDR3 has 14 residues. Germline loops: CDR1 SEHNR, CDR2 FQNEAQ (reference sequence). V gave up 3 bases and J gave up 5 bases, with 13 bases separating them. This CDR3 reads CASSFNRVRETQYF. As DNA, the CDR3 is TGTGCCAGCAGCTTTAACAGGGTGAGGGAGACCCAGTACTTC. The whole variable domain, remainder taken from reference TRBV7-9 and TRBJ2-5, is DTGVSQNPRHKITKRGQNVTFRCDPISEHNRLYWYRQTLGQGPEFLTYFQNEAQLEKSRLLSDRFSAERPKGSFSTLEIQRTEQGDSAMYLCASSFNRVRETQYFGPGTRLLVL.

The rearrangement links TRBV11-3 to TRBJ2-1, with 10 bases identical to TRBD2. CDR1 is SGHNT, CDR2 YENEEA, per germline. CDR3 length: 14 amino acids. V was clipped by 1 base and J by 6 bases; unmatched bases: 0. CDR3 coding DNA: TGTGCCAGCAGCTTAGTAGCGGGAGGCAATGAGCAGTTCTTC. It encodes CASSLVAGGNEQFF.

The chain has TRBV7-3 and TRBJ2-6, with D tentatively TRBD2 (6 bases). This CDR3 spans 16 amino acids. V lost 5 bases and J lost 4, with 15 bases in between. CDR1 and CDR2 (germline): SGHTA, FQGTGA. The CDR3 spells CASSLKAGSGANVLTF. CDR3 DNA: TGTGCCAGCAGCCTTAAGGCGGGGAGCGGGGCCAACGTCCTGACTTTC.

This chain connects TRBV28 to TRBJ2-7, with 8 bases fitting TRBD2. This CDR3 has 14 residues. Trimming cost V 3 bases and J 4 bases; bases outside gene matches: 5. Germline V gene data show CDR1 as MDHEN and CDR2 as SYDVKM. The CDR3 reads CASSFGGGGYEQYF. The CDR3 DNA is TGTGCCAGCAGTTTCGGGGGCGGGGGGTACGAGCAGTACTTC.

The DNA for the CDR3 is TGTGCCAGCAGTGAGTTGATTAGGGGGCAAGGTGAAGCTTTCTTT. Its protein product is CASSELIRGQGEAFF. V and J are TRBV25-1 and TRBJ1-1, with 7 bases fitting TRBD1. V gave up 3 bases and J gave up 7 bases; unmatched junction bases: 11. Germline V gene data show CDR1 as MGHDK and CDR2 as SYGVNS. The CDR3 sequence is 15 residues long.

The chain links TRBV6-1 to TRBJ2-7; 9 positions match TRBD1. The CDR3 spans 15 residues. The germline V gene has CDR1 MNHNS and CDR2 SASEGT. J lost 0 bases, V lost 6 bases, and 6 bases had no gene match. In nucleotides, the CDR3 is TGTGCCAGCAGAACGGACAGGGGCAGCTCCTACGAGCAGTACTTC. Its translation is CASRTDRGSSYEQYF.

The chain combines TRBV5-1 with TRBJ1-1; 8 bases align to TRBD1. J gave up 1 base and V 3 bases, and 5 bases lay outside the gene matches. The CDR3 consists of 15 residues. The V gene's germline CDR1 is SGHRS and CDR2 YFSETQ. CDR3 protein: CASSSTGVTNTEAFF. As DNA, the CDR3 is TGCGCCAGCAGCTCGACAGGGGTTACGAACACTGAAGCTTTCTTT.

The rearrangement joins TRBV6-1 to TRBJ1-2; the D is unclear. The V gene lost 8 bases and the J gene lost 6 bases, with 19 bases spanning the gap. This CDR3 comprises 14 residues. The V gene's germline CDR1 is MNHNS and CDR2 SASEGT. The CDR3 loop is CASVQAGDRDGYTF. The DNA of the CDR3 is TGTGCCAGCGTCCAAGCAGGTGATCGCGATGGCTACACCTTC.